This T cell receptor beta chain was identified in a study of T-cell memory formation after mild COVID-19. Notes on the study in general: Clones that contracted from day 15 to 85 had balanced CD4/CD8; later expanders were CD4+ biased.

Concerning this clonotype itself: Antigen specificity is unknown.

5'RACE with constant-segment primers built TCRalpha and TCRbeta cDNA libraries with UMIs. TCRdb itself ran the 5' RACE reads through MiXCR, one entry per CDR3 protein. The table shows some 320,000 distinct CDR3 sequences, with approximately 16% occurring only once. The origin of this receptor is a young man who had mild COVID-19 (a few samples of this study predate the infection). Cell type and time point are not known. The specimen sequenced was PBMCs or a T cell subset sorted from them (not recorded which).

CDR3 nucleotide sequence: TGTGCCAGCAGCCATGTATCGGGGGGCAATCAGCCCCAGCATTTT. It codes for CASSHVSGGNQPQHF. The chain combines TRBV4-2 with TRBJ1-5; TRBD1 is a possible D gene (5 bases). The V gene's germline CDR1 is LGHNA and CDR2 YNFKEQ. This CDR3 contains 15 residues. V was cut by 3 bases and J by 2 bases, with 11 bases left in between.